The sample holds a few counts of the clone carrying this T cell receptor (beta chain). Its antigen is as yet unknown. This record comes from a study of T-cell reconstitution after alpha-beta-depleted transplantation in children. Trimming removed 0 bases from V and 5 bases from J, with 13 bases in between. The CDR3 is 15 amino acids. CDR1 LGHNA and CDR2 YSLEER come from the germline V gene. General study results and limits: Several hundred expanded graft clones reportedly gave rise to the alpha-beta T cells present about two months after transplant. Recipient T cells and thymic progenitors that survived gave rise to the high TCRbeta diversity observed at day 60 in some patients.

Library preparation (for TCRbeta) was performed with unique molecular identifiers. Each CDR3 protein gets one entry after TCRdb re-called the PCR reads with MiXCR. Among 400,000 to 450,000 distinct CDR3 sequences listed, roughly 43% were seen once. This specimen consisted of PBMCs, obtained before TCRalphabeta/CD19-depleted stem cell transplant. This TCR derives from a girl aged 2 to 9 with aplastic anemia, due to receive a stem cell transplant. V usage is TRBV4-3 and J usage is TRBJ2-5, with unresolved D. The CDR3 region is CASSQEDRVGETQYF. In DNA form, the CDR3 reads TGCGCCAGCAGCCAAGAGGATCGGGTCGGGGAGACCCAGTACTTC.